This TCR beta chain was found in a study of identical twins. This clonotype occurred many times. TCRdb ran MiXCR on the 5' RACE reads and lists one entry per CDR3 protein. The table records about 100,000 distinct CDR3 sequences, 5.9% of them present only once. Germline CDR1 reads LNHDA; CDR2 reads SQIVND (reference sequence). The V end was cut by 8 bases, the J end by 2 bases, with 10 bases between. The CDR3 contains 12 residues. This sequence was found in a woman aged 50 to 60 in good health. The J gene is TRBJ2-7, the V gene TRBV19; D possibly corresponds to TRBD2 (6 bases). The specimen was memory T cells sorted from blood. The CDR3 region is CASAGTTYEQYF. The CDR3 DNA sequence: TGTGCCAGTGCGGGAACTACCTACGAGCAGTACTTC.